The rows below give T cell receptor beta chains drawn from one sample of a study of PD-1 blockade in classical Hodgkin lymphoma. Generated by immunoSEQ multiplex PCR, the TCRdb table keeps only in-frame clones and is missing some. The table lists under 100,000 clones, 80% to 95% of them singletons. Material: peripheral blood mononuclear cells (PBMCs), obtained before the second cycle of nivolumab. These receptors were taken from a human donor with classical Hodgkin lymphoma. The conserved cysteine and the conserved F or W are not part of the CDR3 here. Fields, in order: J gene, V gene, D gene, CDR3 protein. The D gene is left open where the match is weak.

J: TRBJ2-3
V: TRBV5-1
D: TRBD1
CDR3: ASSRGQGADTQY

J: TRBJ1-1
V: TRBV7-8
D: NA
CDR3: ASSPNSGWNTEAF

J: TRBJ2-5
V: TRBV5-1
D: TRBD2
CDR3: ASSPRGGETQY

J: TRBJ2-7
V: TRBV10-3
D: NA
CDR3: ATFRGPPTYEQY

J: TRBJ2-7
V: TRBV15
D: TRBD2
CDR3: ATRDGLREGQAEQY

J: TRBJ2-3
V: TRBV10-3
D: NA
CDR3: AIGTGSTDTQY

J: TRBJ2-3
V: TRBV27
D: TRBD2
CDR3: ASSLELAADTQY

J: TRBJ2-7
V: TRBV5-1
D: TRBD1
CDR3: ASSNRTGGEQY

J: TRBJ2-5
V: TRBV7-9
D: TRBD1
CDR3: ASSLDGQGRTQY

J: TRBJ2-7
V: TRBV6-1
D: NA
CDR3: ASSEAGSSYEQY

J: TRBJ1-1
V: TRBV25-1
D: NA
CDR3: ASSDIRGTEAF

J: TRBJ2-2
V: TRBV5-1
D: TRBD1
CDR3: ASSFLTGANTGELF

J: TRBJ1-1
V: TRBV5-4
D: NA
CDR3: ASSPQGNTEAF

J: TRBJ2-7
V: TRBV10-2
D: NA
CDR3: ASSERSYEQY

J: TRBJ2-3
V: TRBV5-1
D: NA
CDR3: ASSLTDPLVDTQY

J: TRBJ2-7
V: TRBV10-2
D: TRBD2
CDR3: ASSEFLAGGPGQY

J: TRBJ1-5
V: TRBV5-1
D: TRBD1
CDR3: ASSLTGASNQPQH